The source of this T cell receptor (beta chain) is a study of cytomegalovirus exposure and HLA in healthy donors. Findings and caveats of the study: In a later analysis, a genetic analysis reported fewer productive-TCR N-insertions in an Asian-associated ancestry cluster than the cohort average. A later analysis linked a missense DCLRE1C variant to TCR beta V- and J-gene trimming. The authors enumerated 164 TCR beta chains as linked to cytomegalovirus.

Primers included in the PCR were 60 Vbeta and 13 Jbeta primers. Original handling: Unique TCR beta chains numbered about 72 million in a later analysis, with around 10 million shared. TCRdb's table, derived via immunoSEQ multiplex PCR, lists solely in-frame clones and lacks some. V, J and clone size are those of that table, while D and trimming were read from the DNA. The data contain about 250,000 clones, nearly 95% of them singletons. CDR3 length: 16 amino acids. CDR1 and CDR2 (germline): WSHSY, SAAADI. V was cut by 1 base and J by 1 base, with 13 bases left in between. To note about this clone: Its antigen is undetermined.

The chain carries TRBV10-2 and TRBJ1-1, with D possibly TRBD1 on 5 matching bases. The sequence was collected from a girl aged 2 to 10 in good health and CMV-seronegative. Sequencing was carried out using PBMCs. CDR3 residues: CASSEFSQGSNTEAFF. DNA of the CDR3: TGCGCCAGCAGTGAGTTCTCGCAGGGATCGAACACTGAAGCTTTCTTT.